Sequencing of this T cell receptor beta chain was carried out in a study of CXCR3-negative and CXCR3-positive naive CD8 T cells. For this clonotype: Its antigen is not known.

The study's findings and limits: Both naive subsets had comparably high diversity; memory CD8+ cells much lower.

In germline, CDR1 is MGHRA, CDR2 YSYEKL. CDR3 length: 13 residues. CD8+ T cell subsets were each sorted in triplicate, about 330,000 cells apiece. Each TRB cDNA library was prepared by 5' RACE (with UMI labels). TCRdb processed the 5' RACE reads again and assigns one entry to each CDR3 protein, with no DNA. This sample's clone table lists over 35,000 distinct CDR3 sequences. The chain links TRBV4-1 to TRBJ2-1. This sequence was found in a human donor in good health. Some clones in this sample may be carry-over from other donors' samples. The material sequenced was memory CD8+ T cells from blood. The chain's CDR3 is CASSQVADNEQFF.